Here is one TCR beta chain with its context. This clone has just a few counts. Its antigen is currently not known. No much larger clonotype is one base removed from it; base qualities were not supplied. In the paper's terms, the treatment or condition label means: randomized to nivolumab then ipilimumab (arm A) or the reverse (arm B). None of the patients in the trial had previously been given DNA-damaging chemotherapy. CheckMate 064, a randomized, open-label phase II trial of sequential checkpoint blockade, was the source of the samples, all of which came from patients with melanoma. Genomic DNA from formalin-fixed paraffin-embedded (FFPE) tissue samples was used for tumor TCR sequencing. The CDR3 sequence holds 13 residues, the cysteine and phenylalanine included. Left in the record is the CDR3 DNA by itself, 39 bases read in frame from the first base. V loses 5 bases at its end and J loses 8 bases; junction bases beyond the gene matches: 7. The germline V gene supplies CDR1 SGDLS and CDR2 YYNGEE.

The sample originates from a study of sequential checkpoint blockade in melanoma (dated by TCRdb to about 2019). About the full investigation: In a 1:1 randomization, patients received either first-line nivolumab then ipilimumab (arm A) or ipilimumab then nivolumab (arm B). Maintenance nivolumab came after each of the two trial sequences. DNA from about 97 melanoma tumor samples collected before treatment underwent TCRbeta immunosequencing. For about two dozen patients, matched tumor biopsies were obtained before treatment and at week 13, following single-agent nivolumab (arm A) or ipilimumab (arm B). The same lesion was the source of 65% to 80% of the matched pre- and post-treatment tumor biopsy pairs. The paper as a whole reports these results and caveats: Small sample sizes and reduced statistical power limited the analyses of tumor T-cell fraction within each arm. The model for predicting response that combines TCR metrics with mutation burden needs to be validated in larger, independent patient cohorts. Among patients in arm A, the nivolumab-first arm, pretreatment tumor TIL clonality was associated with response (P = .04). Tumor T-cell fraction and clonality correlated with PD-L1 staining and CD8+ T-cell counts but not with mutational load. Clinical benefit was about 30 times more likely to be achieved by patients whose tumor T-cell fraction and clonality increased by week 13.

The immunoSEQ Assay was used to immunosequence TCRbeta CDR3 regions from genomic DNA. Genomic DNA was amplified by bias-controlled multiplex PCR before high-throughput sequencing. From the authors' description of their analysis: To quantify the absolute abundance of each unique TCRbeta CDR3 region, the sequences were collapsed and filtered. Clonality was defined as 1 minus Pielou's evenness and was calculated using productive rearrangements only. Tumor T-cell fraction was computed by normalizing TCRbeta template counts to usable DNA, estimated from several housekeeping genes. A previously published method was used to identify clones with significantly greater frequencies in on-treatment samples than in baseline samples. TCRdb re-hosts the immuneACCESS table, in-frame sequences only. Its copies lack some clones; in the studies checked, an unresolved V gene accounts for under half of them, and the cause for the rest is not known. V and J calls and clone size are copied from that table; D and trimming were computed from the DNA. Here the sample has roughly 9,100 clones; roughly 23% occur a single time. The ten largest clonotypes hold roughly 13% of the sample.

The receptor was isolated from a human donor with melanoma. The receptor chain draws on TRBV9 and TRBJ1-2; 9 junctional bases match TRBD1. The sample consisted of tumor tissue (inferred from file names), taken from a patient given nivolumab and ipilimumab in sequence. For the CDR3, the sequence is CASRQTGGRGYTF. In nucleotide form, the sequence is TGTGCCAGCAGGCAGACAGGGGGTCGCGGCTACACCTTC.